This entry features one T cell receptor (beta chain) sequence. An end of the junction differs from the germline gene, which may be a read error. Each CDR3 protein gets one entry after TCRdb re-called the 5' RACE reads with MiXCR. The table records 14,000 or so distinct CDR3 sequences, about 13% of them present only once. The entry originates in a study of neurological immune-mediated disorders. Germline-derived CDR1 and CDR2 are MNHEY and SVGEGT. The CDR3 runs 18 residues. The sequenced sample consisted of CD8+ T cells from blood. This chain connects TRBV6-2 or TRBV6-3 to TRBJ2-2, with 7 bases aligning to TRBD1. The sequence was obtained from a female donor with HTLV-1-associated myelopathy (HAM/TSP). CDR3 DNA sequence: TGTGTCAGCAGTTACGTCCTCGGACAGGCTGCAAACACAGGGGAGCTGTTTTTT. As protein: CVSSYVLGQAANTGELFF.